This T cell receptor beta chain stems from a study of CD8+CD57+ T cells in acquired aplastic anemia (dated 2018 in TCRdb). About the full investigation: Extracted DNA from sorted CD4+ and CD8+ cells averaged about 2.9 ug, ranging from roughly 0.2 to 30 ug. An average of approximately 10 million reads for CD4+ cells and 11 million or so reads for CD8+ cells was obtained from healthy donor samples. General study outcomes and caveats: CD8+ Simpson's diversity did not differ significantly between patients and healthy controls (P=0.060). Around 27 CD8+ CDR3 sequences were found to be shared between patients and controls, but these sequences appeared to be highly expressed in patients and within the immunodominant clones of the patients.

In the study, sorted CD4+ and CD8+ blood T cells from patients with severe aplastic anemia and from healthy subjects underwent deep sequencing of TCR repertoires. Ficoll-Paque density gradient centrifugation was used to isolate peripheral blood mononuclear cells. Before DNA extraction, CD4+ and CD8+ T cells were sorted with FACS or magnetic beads. The CDR3 spans 15 residues, from the cysteine through the phenylalanine. Only the CDR3 DNA is retained, 45 bases long and in frame from the first base. V is pruned by 6 bases and J by 7 bases, leaving 10 bases of the junction without a gene match. CDR1 and CDR2, per the germline V gene (reference sequence), are SGHNT and YYREEE. TCR beta VDJ combination and CDR3 sequence profiling used genomic DNA as the template. An Illumina HiSeq 2000 was the platform used for TCR repertoire sequencing. For the original study's pipeline: TRBV/TRBJ rearrangement plots, CDR3 size and DJ length profiles, and Simpson's diversity index were used to assess repertoires. The immunodominant clone was defined as the most abundant DNA sequence in deep sequencing data. CDR3 amino acid sequences were checked for sharing between subjects and were compared against published repertoires and the VDJdb database. TCRdb ran its own pipeline on the public reads, namely fastp trimming at Q25 and MiXCR clone calling, and kept in-frame beta chains. Identical CDR3 protein sequences are pooled into one entry, listed with their most common genes and DNA. The V and J calls here are based on TCRdb, not the publication. Here the sample has about 160,000 distinct CDR3 sequences; just under 45% occur a single time. The ten most abundant clones make up approximately 1.1% of the sample.

This clonotype was detected many times. Its antigen is unknown. Per-nucleotide qualities are absent, and no much larger clonotype sits a single base away. The receptor comes from a human donor in good health. The sequenced material came from sorted CD4+, CD8+, or CD8+CD57+ T cells (not recorded which) from PBMCs. The V and J genes are TRBV5-4 and TRBJ2-7, with 13 middle bases fitting TRBD2. The CDR3 reads as follows: CASTPRTSGRVEQYF. The sequence in DNA is TGTGCCAGCACCCCCCGGACTAGCGGGAGAGTGGAGCAGTACTTC.